Here is one TCR beta chain with its context. Here immunoSEQ multiplex PCR was the method, and the copy in TCRdb shows in-frame clones only, minus some. The sample carries around 100,000 clones, more than 70% recorded once. The sample is drawn from a study of blood T cell repertoires in COVID-19. Study information: The analysed material was cDNA or gDNA that came from T cells, B-cell-depleted T cells, or PBMCs.

The germline V gene has CDR1 ENHRY and CDR2 SYGVKD. This CDR3 has 12 amino acids. Trimming took off 10 bases at V and 5 bases at J, with 14 bases between the two ends. Source material: peripheral blood. J is TRBJ1-1 and V is TRBV10-3, with D perhaps matching TRBD1 (5 bases). The source of this sequence is a human donor in a cohort sampled during active COVID-19. In DNA, the CDR3 is TGTGCCACCGGACGGGGGGGAACTGAAGCTTTCTTT. It yields the protein CATGRGGTEAFF.